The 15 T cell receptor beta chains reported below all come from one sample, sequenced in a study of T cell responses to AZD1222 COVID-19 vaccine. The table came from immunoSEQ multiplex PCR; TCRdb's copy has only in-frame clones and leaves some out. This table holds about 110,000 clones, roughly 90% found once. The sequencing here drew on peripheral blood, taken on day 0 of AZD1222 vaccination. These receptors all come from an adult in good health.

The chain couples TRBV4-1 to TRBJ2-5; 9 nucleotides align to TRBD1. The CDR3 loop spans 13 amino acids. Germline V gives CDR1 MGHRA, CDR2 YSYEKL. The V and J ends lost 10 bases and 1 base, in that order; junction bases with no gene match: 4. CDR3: CATGGQGQETQYF. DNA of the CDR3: TGCGCCACCGGGGGACAGGGCCAAGAGACCCAGTACTTC.

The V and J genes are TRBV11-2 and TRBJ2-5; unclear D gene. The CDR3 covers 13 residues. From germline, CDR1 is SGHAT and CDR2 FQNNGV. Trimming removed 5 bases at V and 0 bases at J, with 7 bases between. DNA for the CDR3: TGTGCCAGCAGCCCCGACCACCAAGAGACCCAGTACTTC. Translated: CASSPDHQETQYF.

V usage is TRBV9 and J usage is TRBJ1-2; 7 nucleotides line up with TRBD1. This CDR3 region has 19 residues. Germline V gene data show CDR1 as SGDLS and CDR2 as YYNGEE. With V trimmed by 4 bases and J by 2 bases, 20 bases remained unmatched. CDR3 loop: CASSLNQGVPATGNYGYTF. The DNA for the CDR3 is TGTGCCAGCAGCCTAAACCAGGGGGTGCCGGCAACGGGGAACTATGGCTACACCTTC.

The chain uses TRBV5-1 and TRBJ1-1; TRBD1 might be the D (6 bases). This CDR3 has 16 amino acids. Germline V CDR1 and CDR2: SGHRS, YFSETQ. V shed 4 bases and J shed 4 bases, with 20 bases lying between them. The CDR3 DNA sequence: TGCGCCAGCAGCCTGCGAGGGGGGCGGCTGTCCACTGAAGCTTTCTTT. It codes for CASSLRGGRLSTEAFF. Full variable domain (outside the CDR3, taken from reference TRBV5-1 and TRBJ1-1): KAGVTQTPRYLIKTRGQQVTLSCSPISGHRSVSWYQQTPGQGLQFLFEYFSETQRNKGNFPGRFSGRQFSNSRSEMNVSTLELGDSALYLCASSLRGGRLSTEAFFGQGTRLTVV.

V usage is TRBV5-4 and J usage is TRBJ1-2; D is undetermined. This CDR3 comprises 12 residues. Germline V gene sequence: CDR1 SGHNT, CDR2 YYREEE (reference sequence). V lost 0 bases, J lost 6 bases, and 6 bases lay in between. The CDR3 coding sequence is TGTGCCAGCAGCTTGGGTTTTGATGGCTACACCTTC. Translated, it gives CASSLGFDGYTF.

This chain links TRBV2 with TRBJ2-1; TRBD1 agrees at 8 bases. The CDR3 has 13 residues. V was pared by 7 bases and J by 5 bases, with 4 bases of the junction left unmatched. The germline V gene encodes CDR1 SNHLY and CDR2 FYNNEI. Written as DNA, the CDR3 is TGTGCCAGCAACCTGGACAGGGACAATGAGCAGTTCTTC. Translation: CASNLDRDNEQFF.

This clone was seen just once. The CDR3 region is CASSQMGVGNQPQHF. CDR3 DNA sequence: TGCGCCAGCAGCCAGATGGGGGTCGGCAATCAGCCCCAGCATTTT. The gene calls are TRBV4-1 and TRBJ1-5; D possibly corresponds to TRBD1 (5 bases). CDR1 MGHRA and CDR2 YSYEKL come from the germline V gene. The CDR3 is 15 amino acids. The V end was cut by 3 bases, the J end by 2 bases, with 11 bases between.

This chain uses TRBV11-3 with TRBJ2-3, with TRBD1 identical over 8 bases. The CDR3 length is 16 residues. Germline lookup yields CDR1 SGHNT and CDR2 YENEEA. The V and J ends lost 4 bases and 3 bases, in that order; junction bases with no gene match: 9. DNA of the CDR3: TGTGCCAGCAGCTCCGAGAGGACAGGGATGACAGATACGCAGTATTTT. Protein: CASSSERTGMTDTQYF.

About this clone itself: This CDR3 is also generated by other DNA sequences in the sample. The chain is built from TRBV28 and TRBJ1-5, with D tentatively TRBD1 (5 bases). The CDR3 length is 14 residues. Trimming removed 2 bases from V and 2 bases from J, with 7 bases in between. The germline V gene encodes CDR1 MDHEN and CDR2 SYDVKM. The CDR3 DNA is TGTGCCAGCAGTTTAGGGGGGGGCAATCAGCCCCAGCATTTT. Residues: CASSLGGGNQPQHF.

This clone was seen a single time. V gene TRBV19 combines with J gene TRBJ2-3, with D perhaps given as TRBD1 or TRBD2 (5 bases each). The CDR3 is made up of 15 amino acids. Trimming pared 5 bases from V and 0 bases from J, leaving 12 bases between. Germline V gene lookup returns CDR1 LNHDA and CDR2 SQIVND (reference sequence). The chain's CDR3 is CASSWGIPSTDTQYF. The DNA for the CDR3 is TGTGCCAGTAGTTGGGGGATTCCTAGCACAGATACGCAGTATTTT. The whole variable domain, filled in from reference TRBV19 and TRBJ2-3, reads DGGITQSPKYLFRKEGQNVTLSCEQNLNHDAMYWYRQDPGQGLRLIYYSQIVNDFQKGDIAEGYSVSREKKESFPLTVTSAQKNPTAFYLCASSWGIPSTDTQYFGPGTRLTVL.

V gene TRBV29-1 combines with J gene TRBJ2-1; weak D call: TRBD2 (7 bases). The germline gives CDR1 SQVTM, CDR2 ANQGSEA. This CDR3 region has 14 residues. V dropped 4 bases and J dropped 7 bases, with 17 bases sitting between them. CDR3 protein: CSVVYLGGGNEQFF. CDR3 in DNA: TGCAGCGTTGTTTACCTGGGAGGGGGAAATGAGCAGTTCTTC.

The CDR3 loop reads CASSLGLTPNTEAFF. The DNA of the CDR3 is TGTGCCAGCAGCTTAGGGTTAACACCGAACACTGAAGCTTTCTTT. The V call is TRBV13, the J call TRBJ1-1; no clear D. Per germline, CDR1 PRHDT and CDR2 FYEKMQ (reference sequence). V dropped 0 bases and J dropped 1 base, with 9 bases sitting between them. CDR3 length: 15 amino acids.

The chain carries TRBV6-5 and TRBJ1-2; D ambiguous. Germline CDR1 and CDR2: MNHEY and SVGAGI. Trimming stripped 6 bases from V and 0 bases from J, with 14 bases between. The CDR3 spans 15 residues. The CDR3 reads CASSDRSEANYGYTF. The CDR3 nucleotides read TGTGCCAGCAGCGACCGGTCTGAAGCTAACTATGGCTACACCTTC.

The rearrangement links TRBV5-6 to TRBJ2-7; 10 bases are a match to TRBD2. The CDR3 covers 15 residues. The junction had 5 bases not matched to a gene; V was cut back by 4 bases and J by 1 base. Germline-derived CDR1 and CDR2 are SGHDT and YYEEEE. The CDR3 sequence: CASSLAGVLSYEQYF. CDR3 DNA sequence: TGTGCCAGCAGCCTAGCGGGGGTACTGTCCTACGAGCAGTACTTC.

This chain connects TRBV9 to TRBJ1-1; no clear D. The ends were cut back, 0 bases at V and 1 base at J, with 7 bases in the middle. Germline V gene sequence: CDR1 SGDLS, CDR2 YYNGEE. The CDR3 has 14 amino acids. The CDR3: CASSVGLENTEAFF. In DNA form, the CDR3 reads TGTGCCAGCAGCGTAGGGCTGGAGAACACTGAAGCTTTCTTT. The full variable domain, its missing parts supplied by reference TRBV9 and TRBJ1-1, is DSGVTQTPKHLITATGQRVTLRCSPRSGDLSVYWYQQSLDQGLQFLIQYYNGEERAKGNILERFSAQQFPDLHSELNLSSLELGDSALYFCASSVGLENTEAFFGQGTRLTVV.